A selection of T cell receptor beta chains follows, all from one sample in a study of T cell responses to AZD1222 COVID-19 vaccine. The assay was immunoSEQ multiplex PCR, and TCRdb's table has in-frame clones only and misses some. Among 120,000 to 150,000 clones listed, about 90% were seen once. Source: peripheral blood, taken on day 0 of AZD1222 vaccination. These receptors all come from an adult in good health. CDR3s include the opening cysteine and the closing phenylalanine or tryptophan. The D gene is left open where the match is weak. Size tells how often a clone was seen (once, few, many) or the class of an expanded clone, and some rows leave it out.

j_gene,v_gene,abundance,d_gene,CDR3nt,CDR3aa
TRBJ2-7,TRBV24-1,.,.,TGTGCCACCAGCAACACCGGATACGAGCAGTACTTC,CATSNTGYEQYF
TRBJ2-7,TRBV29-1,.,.,TGCAGCGCCGAGGGGGGGGATTTCTCCTACGAGCAGTACTTC,CSAEGGDFSYEQYF
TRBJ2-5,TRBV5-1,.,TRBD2,TGCGCCAGCAGCTTAGGCGGGAGACGTGAGACCCAGTACTTC,CASSLGGRRETQYF
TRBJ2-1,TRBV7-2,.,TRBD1,TGTGCCAGCAGCTTAGCGCTAGGTAGGGGGCCGTACAATGAGCAGTTCTTC,CASSLALGRGPYNEQFF
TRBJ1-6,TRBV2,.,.,TGTGCCAGCAGTCCCGACGTGCCCTCACCCCTCCACTTT,CASSPDVPSPLHF
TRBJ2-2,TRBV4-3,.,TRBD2,TGCGCCAGCAGCCAGGGCGGGACTACATACACCGGGGAGCTGTTTTTT,CASSQGGTTYTGELFF
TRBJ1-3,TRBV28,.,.,TGTGCCAGCAGTCTAAACACAGGGAGCTCTGGAAACACCATATATTTT,CASSLNTGSSGNTIYF
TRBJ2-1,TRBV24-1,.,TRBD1,TGTGCCACCAGTCGGGACAGGCCATCGGACAATGAGCAGTTCTTC,CATSRDRPSDNEQFF
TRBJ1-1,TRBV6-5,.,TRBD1,TGTGCCAGCAGCTTGACAGGGATCTCCAACACTGAAGCTTTCTTT,CASSLTGISNTEAFF
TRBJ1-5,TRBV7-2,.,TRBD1,TGTGCCAGCAGCCCAGACAGGGCTCAGCCCCAGCATTTT,CASSPDRAQPQHF
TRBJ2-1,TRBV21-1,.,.,TGTGCCAGCAGCAAAGTGAGGGGTCTTTACAATGAGCAGTTCTTC,CASSKVRGLYNEQFF
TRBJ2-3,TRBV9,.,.,TGTGCCAGCAGCACCTCGACAGGTATAAGCACAGATACGCAGTATTTT,CASSTSTGISTDTQYF
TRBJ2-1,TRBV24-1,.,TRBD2,TGTGCCACCAGTGATTCCGGACTAGCGGGAGAGCTCCGGTACAATGAGCAGTTCTTC,CATSDSGLAGELRYNEQFF
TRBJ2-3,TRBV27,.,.,TGTGCCAGCAGTTTATCGGGTAGGAGGGAGTTAGCAGATACGCAGTATTTT,CASSLSGRRELADTQYF
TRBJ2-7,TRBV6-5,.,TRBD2,TGTGCCAGCAGTTACTTCGCTAGCGGTCCCCTCGAGCAGTACTTC,CASSYFASGPLEQYF
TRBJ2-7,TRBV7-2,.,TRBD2,TGTGCCAGCAGCGCCACACCGGGAGGGTGGGACGAGCAGTACTTC,CASSATPGGWDEQYF
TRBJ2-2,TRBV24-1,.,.,TGTGCCACCAAAGGATGGGGGGCGACCGGGGAGCTGTTTTTT,CATKGWGATGELFF
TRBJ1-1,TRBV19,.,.,TGTGCCAGTACCCTTACGGAGGGGTATGGGACTGAAGCTTTCTTT,CASTLTEGYGTEAFF
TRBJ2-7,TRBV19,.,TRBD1,TGTGCCAGTAGTATCTCGACAGGGTGGGAGTACGAGCAGTACTTC,CASSISTGWEYEQYF
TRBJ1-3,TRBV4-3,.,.,TGCGCCAGCAGCCAAGATCTGGCAGGCCTGCAAAACACCATATATTTT,CASSQDLAGLQNTIYF
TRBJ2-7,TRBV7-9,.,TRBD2,TGTGCCAGCTCTCGTGGCGGGAGTTCCTCCTACGAGCAGTACTTC,CASSRGGSSSYEQYF
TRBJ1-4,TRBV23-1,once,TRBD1,TGCGCCAGCAGTCAGGGCGGACAGGGGGGGACCTGTGCTAATGAAAAACTGTTTTTT,CASSQGGQGGTCANEKLFF
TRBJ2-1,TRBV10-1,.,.,TGCGCCAGCAGTGTAGGGGCCCAATCGGGGGAGCAGTTCTTC,CASSVGAQSGEQFF
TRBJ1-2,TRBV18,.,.,TGTGCCAGCTCACCACGCCAAGGGGGCTATGGCTACACCTTC,CASSPRQGGYGYTF
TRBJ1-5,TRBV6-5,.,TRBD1,TGTGCCAGCAGAACCGGGACAGGTAACCATCAGCCCCAGCATTTT,CASRTGTGNHQPQHF
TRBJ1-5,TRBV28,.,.,TGTGCCAGCAGTCCTGTAGTCGGGGGTGGTCAGCCCCAGCATTTT,CASSPVVGGGQPQHF
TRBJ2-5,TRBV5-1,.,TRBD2,TGCGCCAGCAGCCCGGGAGGGACGGCAGGCCAAGAGACCCAGTACTTC,CASSPGGTAGQETQYF
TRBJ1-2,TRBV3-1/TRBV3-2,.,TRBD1,TGTGCCAGCAGCCGGACAGGGAAGTTTTTTAGCTACACCTTC,CASSRTGKFFSYTF
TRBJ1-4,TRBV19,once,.,TGTGCCAGTAGTCCAGCCCTTAATGAAAAACTGTTTTTT,CASSPALNEKLFF
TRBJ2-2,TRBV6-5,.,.,TGTGCCAGCAGTTACTCACAGGGAGAACTCGGGGAGCTGTTTTTT,CASSYSQGELGELFF
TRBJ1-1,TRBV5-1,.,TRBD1,TGCGCCAGGATACCACAAGACAGGGGGCGCATAGGTTATACTGAAGCTTTCTTT,CARIPQDRGRIGYTEAFF
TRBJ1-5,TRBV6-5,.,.,TGTGCCAGCAGTTCTGGGAGCGATCAGCCCCAGCATTTT,CASSSGSDQPQHF
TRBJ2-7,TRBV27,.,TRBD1,TGTGCCAGCAGTTTAGAGGGGACAGGGGGCTACGAGCAGTACTTC,CASSLEGTGGYEQYF
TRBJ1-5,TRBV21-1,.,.,TGTGCCAGCAGCAAAGTCGACAGGGGGCGGCGGATTAGCAATCAGCCCCAGCATTTT,CASSKVDRGRRISNQPQHF
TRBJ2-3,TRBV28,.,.,TGTGCCAGCAGTTTAGACGGGAAAGGTGGAGATACGCAGTATTTT,CASSLDGKGGDTQYF
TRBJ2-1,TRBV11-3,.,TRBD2,TGTGCCAGCAGCAAAGGACTAGCGGCAGGCAAGAATGAGCAGTTCTTC,CASSKGLAAGKNEQFF
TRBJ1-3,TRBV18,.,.,TGTGCCAGCTCACCAGACATGAGCTCTGGAAACACCATATATTTT,CASSPDMSSGNTIYF
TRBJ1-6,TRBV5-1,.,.,TGCGCCAGCAGCTTGGGGGGTTCCTATAATTCACCCCTCCACTTT,CASSLGGSYNSPLHF
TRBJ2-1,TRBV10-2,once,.,TGCGCCAGCAGTGTTGGTAGCGGACCGTGGTTTGAGCAGTTCTTC,CASSVGSGPWFEQFF
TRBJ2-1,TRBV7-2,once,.,TGTGCCAGCAGCTATTACAATGAGCAGTTCTTC,CASSYYNEQFF
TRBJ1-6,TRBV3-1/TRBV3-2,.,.,TGTGCCAGCAGCCAACGATCACCCCTCCACTTT,CASSQRSPLHF
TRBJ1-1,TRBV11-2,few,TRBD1,TGTGCCAGCAGCTTAGCGACAGGGTTCTCCATCGGAGCTTTCTTT,CASSLATGFSIGAFF